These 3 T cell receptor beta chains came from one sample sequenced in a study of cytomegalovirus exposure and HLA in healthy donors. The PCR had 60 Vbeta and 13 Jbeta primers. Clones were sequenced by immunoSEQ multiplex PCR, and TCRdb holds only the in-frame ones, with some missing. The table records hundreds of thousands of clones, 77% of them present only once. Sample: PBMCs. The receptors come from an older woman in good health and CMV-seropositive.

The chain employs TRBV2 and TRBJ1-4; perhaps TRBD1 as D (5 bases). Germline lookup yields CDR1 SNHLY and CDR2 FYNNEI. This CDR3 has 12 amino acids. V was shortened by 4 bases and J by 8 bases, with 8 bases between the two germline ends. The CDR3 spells CASSAQGEKLFF. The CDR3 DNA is TGTGCCAGCAGTGCGCAGGGCGAAAAACTGTTTTTT.

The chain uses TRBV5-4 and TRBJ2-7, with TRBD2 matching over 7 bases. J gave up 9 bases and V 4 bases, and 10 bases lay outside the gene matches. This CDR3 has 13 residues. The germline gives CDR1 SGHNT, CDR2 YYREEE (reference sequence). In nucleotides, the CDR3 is TGTGCCAGCAGCCGGGGGGACGTGGGCCGGCAGTACTTC. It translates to CASSRGDVGRQYF.

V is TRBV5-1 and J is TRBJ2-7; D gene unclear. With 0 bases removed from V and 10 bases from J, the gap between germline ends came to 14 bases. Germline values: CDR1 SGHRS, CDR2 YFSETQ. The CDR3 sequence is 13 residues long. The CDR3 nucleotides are TGCGCCAGCAGCTTGGGGTCTAGGTCACTCCAGTACTTC. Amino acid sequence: CASSLGSRSLQYF.